A selection of T cell receptor beta chains follows, all from one sample in a study of control samples from healthy donors and cancer patients. The assay was immunoSEQ multiplex PCR, and TCRdb's table has in-frame clones only and misses some. The data contain around 110,000 clones, 75% to 90% of them singletons. Input material: PBMCs. The receptors were gathered from a woman aged 45-60 years with colorectal cancer. CDR3s include the opening cysteine and the closing phenylalanine or tryptophan. The D gene is left open where the match is weak. A clone size is listed for some rows: how often the clone was seen (once, few, many), or a class if it is expanded.

TRBJ1-1 | TRBV10-2 | - | TRBD1 | TGCGCCAGCACCCCGGGACAGGGGACTGAAGCTTTCTTT | CASTPGQGTEAFF
TRBJ1-3 | TRBV28 | - | - | TGTGCCAGCTCCGGGTCTGCTGGAAACACCATATATTTT | CASSGSAGNTIYF
TRBJ1-1 | TRBV9 | - | - | TGTGCCAGCAGCGTCACGGGGTCGCCAACGGAGGCTTTCTTT | CASSVTGSPTEAFF
TRBJ2-7 | TRBV6-2/TRBV6-3 | - | TRBD1 | TGTGCCAGCAGTCCCGGGACAGACTACGGGGAGCAGTACTTC | CASSPGTDYGEQYF
TRBJ2-5 | TRBV5-1 | - | - | TGCGCCAGCAGCGCCATATCGGTAGGGAGGCCCCCAGAGACCCAGTACTTC | CASSAISVGRPPETQYF
TRBJ2-7 | TRBV6-5 | once | TRBD1 | TGTGCCAGCAGCCGAGACAGGGTTTCTCACGAGCAGTACTTC | CASSRDRVSHEQYF
TRBJ1-6 | TRBV30 | - | - | TGTGCCTGGAGTGATGGACAGCATAATTCACCCCTCCACTTT | CAWSDGQHNSPLHF
TRBJ2-1 | TRBV27 | once | - | TGTGCCAGCAAAATAACCCCATACAATGAGCAGTTCTTC | CASKITPYNEQFF
TRBJ1-2 | TRBV10-3 | - | TRBD1 | TGTGCCGTCGGGGTAGGGACAGGGGGCCGTACGAACTATGGCTACACCTTC | CAVGVGTGGRTNYGYTF
TRBJ2-2 | TRBV5-5 | - | TRBD1 | TGTGCCAGCAGCTCGACCGGGACAGTGAACACCGGGGAGCTGTTTTTT | CASSSTGTVNTGELFF
TRBJ2-3 | TRBV2 | - | TRBD2 | TGTGCCAGCAGGAAACTAGCGCGCACAGATACGCAGTATTTT | CASRKLARTDTQYF
TRBJ1-6 | TRBV28 | once | - | TGTGCCAGCAGTTTTGTCATGGCGCACCACAGCGACCTTAATTCACCCCTCCACTTT | CASSFVMAHHSDLNSPLHF
TRBJ2-3 | TRBV11-2 | - | - | TGTGCCAGCGGGGGCCCCGGGACTACAGATACGCAGTATTTT | CASGGPGTTDTQYF
TRBJ1-6 | TRBV6-5 | - | - | TGTGCCAGCAGACCCGGGACTTCCAGTAATTCACCCCTCCACTTT | CASRPGTSSNSPLHF
TRBJ1-2 | TRBV27 | - | TRBD1 | TGTGCCAGCAGTTTAGGGTTCGGGGGGACAGTACAATATGGCTACACCTTC | CASSLGFGGTVQYGYTF
TRBJ2-7 | TRBV3-1/TRBV3-2 | - | - | TGTGCCAGCAGCCAAGGGTACTTCCGCTCCAACTACGAGCAGTACTTC | CASSQGYFRSNYEQYF
TRBJ1-1 | TRBV5-1 | - | TRBD1 | TGCGCCAGCAGCTGGGGACAGTTTATGAACACTGAAGCTTTCTTT | CASSWGQFMNTEAFF
TRBJ2-7 | TRBV10-3 | - | TRBD2 | TGTGCCATCAGAAGCGGGGGGGGCGGCGAGCAGTACTTC | CAIRSGGGGEQYF
TRBJ1-2 | TRBV28 | - | - | TGTGCCAGCAGCCTTCCGTCTAACTATGGCTACACCTTC | CASSLPSNYGYTF
TRBJ1-2 | TRBV28 | few | - | TGTGCCAGCAGTGGCCTCCCGGAAGGCTACACCTTC | CASSGLPEGYTF
TRBJ1-2 | TRBV18 | - | - | TGTGCCAGCTCACCGACCCAGACCAATAACTATGGCTACACCTTC | CASSPTQTNNYGYTF
TRBJ1-1 | TRBV12-3/TRBV12-4 | - | - | TGTGCCAGCAGTCCGGACGGGGCTAACGAAGCTTTCTTT | CASSPDGANEAFF
TRBJ2-2 | TRBV9 | - | - | TGTGCCAGCAGCGGGGGGGGGCGCACCGGGGAGCTGTTTTTT | CASSGGGRTGELFF
TRBJ1-3 | TRBV15 | - | - | TGTGCCACCAGCGGGGGGCGAGGAAACACCATATATTTT | CATSGGRGNTIYF
TRBJ2-5 | TRBV5-1 | - | TRBD2 | TGCGCCAGCAGAATAGGGACTAACCAAGAGACCCAGTACTTC | CASRIGTNQETQYF
TRBJ2-5 | TRBV29-1 | - | - | TGCAGCGTTGAAGAGGGCGGCCAAGAGACCCAGTACTTC | CSVEEGGQETQYF
TRBJ1-2 | TRBV9 | - | - | TGTGCCAGCAGCGTAGAGGGGGGTTTCTATGGCTACACCTTC | CASSVEGGFYGYTF
TRBJ2-7 | TRBV18 | once | - | TGTGCCAGCTCCCTTAGCGTGGGCGCGGACGAGCAGTACTTC | CASSLSVGADEQYF
TRBJ2-1 | TRBV13 | - | TRBD2 | TGTGCCAGCAGCTTGATGCGGGAGGGCTCCCAGTTCTTC | CASSLMREGSQFF
TRBJ1-4 | TRBV5-1 | - | - | TGCGCCAGCAGCCTGACCTGGGACAATACTAATGAAAAACTGTTTTTT | CASSLTWDNTNEKLFF
TRBJ2-3 | TRBV11-2 | - | - | TGTGCCAGCAGCTATAGGGCGGACCGTCTTTTAGAAGATACGCAGTATTTT | CASSYRADRLLEDTQYF
TRBJ2-5 | TRBV18 | - | - | TGTGCCAGCTCACCGCAGGGCCGCCAAGAGACCCAGTACTTC | CASSPQGRQETQYF
TRBJ1-1 | TRBV9 | - | TRBD1 | TGTGCCAGCAGCGCCAGGGACAGGGTTACTGAAGCTTTCTTT | CASSARDRVTEAFF
TRBJ2-6 | TRBV10-2 | - | TRBD1 | TGCGCCAGCGCCGGGACAGGGGATGGGGCCAACGTCCTGACTTTC | CASAGTGDGANVLTF
TRBJ1-6 | TRBV7-2 | - | - | TGTGCCAGCAGCACCAACAGGGAGTCCATTTCCACCCTCCACTTT | CASSTNRESISTLHF
TRBJ1-1 | TRBV9 | - | - | TGTGCCAGCAGCGTTTCGACAGGCCCTAACACTGAAGCTTTCTTT | CASSVSTGPNTEAFF
TRBJ2-1 | TRBV10-3 | - | TRBD1 | TGTGCCATCAGCGGGACAGGTCTTTCTGGCCTCTACAATGAGCAGTTCTTC | CAISGTGLSGLYNEQFF
TRBJ2-1 | TRBV9 | - | - | TGTGCCAGCAGCGTAGCTACAGCCACCAATGAGCAGTTCTTC | CASSVATATNEQFF
TRBJ2-3 | TRBV4-2 | - | TRBD2 | TGTGCCAGCAGCCAAGATTGGACTAGCGGCACAGATACGCAGTATTTT | CASSQDWTSGTDTQYF
TRBJ1-1 | TRBV7-9 | - | - | TGTGCCAGCAGCTTAGACGTAGACACTGAAGCTTTCTTT | CASSLDVDTEAFF
TRBJ1-1 | TRBV27 | - | TRBD1 | TGTGCCAGCAGGTGGGACAGGGACACTGAAGCTTTCTTT | CASRWDRDTEAFF
TRBJ2-1 | TRBV5-6 | - | TRBD1 | TGTGCCAGCAGCTTTTTTGTTGGGACAGACTACAATGAGCAGTTCTTC | CASSFFVGTDYNEQFF
TRBJ2-3 | TRBV9 | - | TRBD2 | TGTGCCAGCAGCGCCGAGAGCGGGGACTACACAGATACGCAGTATTTT | CASSAESGDYTDTQYF
TRBJ1-4 | TRBV27 | - | - | TGTGCCAGCAGTTTAAGGCGGCTAAGGGATGAAAAACTGTTTTTT | CASSLRRLRDEKLFF
TRBJ2-1 | TRBV29-1 | few | - | TGCAGCGTTGTAGGGACCGGCTCCTACAATGAGCAGTTCTTC | CSVVGTGSYNEQFF